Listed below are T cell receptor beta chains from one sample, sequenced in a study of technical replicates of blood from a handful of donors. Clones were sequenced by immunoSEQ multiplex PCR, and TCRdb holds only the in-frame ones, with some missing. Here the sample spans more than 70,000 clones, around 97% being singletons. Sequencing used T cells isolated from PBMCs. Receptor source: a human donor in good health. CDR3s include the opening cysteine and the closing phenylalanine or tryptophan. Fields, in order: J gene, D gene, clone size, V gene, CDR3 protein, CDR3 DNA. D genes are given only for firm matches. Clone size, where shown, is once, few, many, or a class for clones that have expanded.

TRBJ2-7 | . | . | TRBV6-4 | CASSVFNRERRMIYEQYF | TGTGCCAGCAGTGTTTTCAACAGGGAAAGACGAATGATATACGAGCAGTACTTC
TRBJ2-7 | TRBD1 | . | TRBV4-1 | CASSQLGQGLYEQYF | TGCGCCAGCAGCCAATTGGGACAGGGGTTATACGAGCAGTACTTC
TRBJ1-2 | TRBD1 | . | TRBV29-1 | CSAHNRGGYGYTF | TGCAGCGCTCACAACAGGGGCGGCTATGGCTACACCTTC
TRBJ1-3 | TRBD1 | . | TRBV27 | CASMMVGGLGNTIYF | TGTGCCAGCATGATGGTAGGGGGCTTGGGAAACACCATATATTTT
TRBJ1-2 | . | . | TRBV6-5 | CASRLQGYDYGYTF | TGTGCCAGCAGACTTCAGGGATACGACTATGGCTACACCTTC
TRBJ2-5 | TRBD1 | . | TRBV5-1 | CASEGAGTGEETQYF | TGCGCCAGCGAAGGGGCCGGGACAGGGGAAGAGACCCAGTACTTC
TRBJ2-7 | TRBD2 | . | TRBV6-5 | CASSGLATYEQYF | TGTGCCAGCAGCGGACTAGCAACCTACGAGCAGTACTTC
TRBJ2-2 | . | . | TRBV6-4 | CASSDSTGNTGELFF | TGTGCCAGCAGTGACTCGACAGGGAACACCGGGGAGCTGTTTTTT
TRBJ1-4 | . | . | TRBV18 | CASSPSEEKLFF | TGTGCCAGCTCACCGTCGGAGGAAAAACTGTTTTTT
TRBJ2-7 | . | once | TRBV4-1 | CASSQVDSGREQYF | TGCGCCAGCAGCCAAGTAGACTCGGGGAGAGAGCAGTACTTC
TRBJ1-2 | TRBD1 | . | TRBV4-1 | CASSPQGERNYGYTF | TGCGCCAGCAGCCCACAGGGGGAACGTAACTATGGCTACACCTTC
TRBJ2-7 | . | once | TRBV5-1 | CASSIPGAAGEQYF | TGCGCCAGCAGCATTCCCGGGGCCGCGGGGGAGCAGTACTTC
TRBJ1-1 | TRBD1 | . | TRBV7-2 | CASSPGTGVNTEAFF | TGTGCCAGCAGTCCTGGCACAGGGGTGAACACTGAAGCTTTCTTT
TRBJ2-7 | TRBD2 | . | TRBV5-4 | CASRLAGGPTYEQYF | TGTGCCAGCAGGTTAGCGGGAGGGCCAACATACGAGCAGTACTTC
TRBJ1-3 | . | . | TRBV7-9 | CASSLESGFNTIYF | TGTGCCAGCAGCTTAGAATCCGGGTTTAACACCATATATTTT
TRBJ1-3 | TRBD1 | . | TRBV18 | CASSPGQGGNTIYF | TGTGCCAGCTCACCGGGACAGGGTGGAAACACCATATATTTT
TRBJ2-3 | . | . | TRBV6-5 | CASSYRGSTDTQYF | TGTGCCAGCAGTTACAGGGGGAGCACAGATACGCAGTATTTT
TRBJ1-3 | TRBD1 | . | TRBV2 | CASSEWPGGHSGGSGNTIYF | TGTGCCAGCAGTGAATGGCCAGGGGGCCATAGTGGGGGCTCTGGAAACACCATATATTTT
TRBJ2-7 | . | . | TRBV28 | CASSLTGNSYEQYF | TGTGCCAGCAGTTTGACTGGCAACTCCTACGAGCAGTACTTC
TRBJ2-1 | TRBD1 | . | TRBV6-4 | CASSRQMPTGIYEQFF | TGTGCCAGCAGTAGACAGATGCCGACAGGGATCTATGAGCAGTTCTTC
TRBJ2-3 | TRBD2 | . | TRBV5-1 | CASTSLAGGREDTQYF | TGCGCCAGCACCAGCTTAGCGGGGGGTCGGGAAGATACGCAGTATTTT
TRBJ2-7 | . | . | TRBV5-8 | CASNPRGQTYEQYF | TGTGCCAGCAATCCCCGAGGGCAGACCTACGAGCAGTACTTC